Listed here are 21 T cell receptor beta chains from one sample, sequenced in a study of monozygotic twins with inflammatory bowel disease. Each CDR3 protein gets one entry in TCRdb, which reprocessed the 5' RACE reads and gives no DNA. The sample table sets out over 150,000 distinct CDR3 sequences. Sequencing used blood. All receptors come from a human donor with ulcerative colitis or Crohn's disease, or a healthy co-twin of an affected twin (not recorded which).

The chain links TRBV9 to TRBJ2-1; TCRdb designates TRBD2, a call that cannot be tested without DNA. The germline V gene encodes CDR1 SGDLS and CDR2 YYNGEE. The length of the CDR3 is 15 residues. CDR3 sequence: CASSLQSGGGNEQFF. Full variable domain (outside the CDR3, taken from reference TRBV9 and TRBJ2-1): DSGVTQTPKHLITATGQRVTLRCSPRSGDLSVYWYQQSLDQGLQFLIQYYNGEERAKGNILERFSAQQFPDLHSELNLSSLELGDSALYFCASSLQSGGGNEQFFGPGTRLTVL.

V gene TRBV7-2 combines with J gene TRBJ2-1. CDR3 size: 12 residues. Germline V CDR1 and CDR2: SGHTA, FQGNSA. CDR3 amino acids: CASSSSDQGRFF.

CDR3 residues: CASSSTSFSGANVLTF. The chain links TRBV5-1 to TRBJ2-6; the D gene TCRdb calls, TRBD2, cannot be checked with no DNA. Germline V gene sequence: CDR1 SGHRS, CDR2 YFSETQ. The CDR3 runs 16 residues.

V usage is TRBV12-3 or TRBV12-4 and J usage is TRBJ1-1; TCRdb outputs TRBD1, but without DNA this stays unchecked. The CDR3 consists of 12 residues. This CDR3 is CASSLGGDRGNF.

The rearrangement joins TRBV7-9 to TRBJ2-1; TCRdb picks TRBD1, but there is no DNA to check that call. The CDR3 covers 15 residues. From germline, CDR1 is SEHNR and CDR2 FQNEAQ (reference sequence). CDR3 amino acids: CASSWPPRGVNEQFF.

The V and J genes are TRBV6-1 and TRBJ1-2. The CDR3 is 12 residues long. CDR1 is MNHNS and CDR2 is SASEGT in the germline V gene. This CDR3 reads CASTEQDYGYTF.

The chain joins TRBV24-1 to TRBJ2-1; TCRdb returns TRBD2, unconfirmable since there is no DNA. Per the germline V gene, CDR1 is KGHDR and CDR2 is SFDVKD. This CDR3 has 16 amino acids. The CDR3 reads CATSDFSGPSYNEQFF.

This chain joins TRBV24-1 and TRBJ1-2; absent DNA, TCRdb's TRBD1 call cannot be checked. Per germline, CDR1 KGHDR and CDR2 SFDVKD. This CDR3 has 13 amino acids. CDR3 sequence reads: CATSDSDKSRLYF.

The gene calls are TRBV5-1 and TRBJ2-2; there is no DNA to check the TCRdb D call of TRBD1. The CDR3 has 15 residues. Germline-derived CDR1 and CDR2 are SGHRS and YFSETQ. The CDR3 spells CASSPGGQNTGELFF.

V is TRBV10-3 and J is TRBJ2-1. Germline V CDR1 and CDR2: ENHRY, SYGVKD. The CDR3 totals 15 residues. CDR3 residues: CAISEITTHHNEQFF.

This chain links TRBV4-2 with TRBJ1-1. The V gene's germline CDR1 is LGHNA and CDR2 YNFKEQ. The CDR3 is made up of 13 amino acids. The CDR3 loop reads CASSLGPNTEAFF.

This sequence joins TRBV29-1 and TRBJ1-1; TCRdb picks TRBD1, but there is no DNA to check that call. Germline V gene data show CDR1 as SQVTM and CDR2 as ANQGSEA. The CDR3 spans 16 residues. The CDR3 is CSVEDRMTGGATEAFF. Full variable domain (remainder filled in from reference TRBV29-1 and TRBJ1-1): SAVISQKPSRDICQRGTSLTIQCQVDSQVTMMFWYRQQPGQSLTLIATANQGSEATYESGFVIDKFPISRPNLTFSTLTVSNMSPEDSSIYLCSVEDRMTGGATEAFFGQGTRLTVV.

The rearrangement links TRBV7-9 to TRBJ2-2; without DNA, the TCRdb call of TRBD2 cannot be checked. The V gene's germline CDR1 is SEHNR and CDR2 FQNEAQ (reference sequence). CDR3 size: 15 residues. This CDR3 is CASSLGGSNTGELFF.

This chain connects TRBV20-1 to TRBJ1-2; with no DNA, the TCRdb D assignment of TRBD1 cannot be verified. The CDR3 sequence is 11 residues long. From germline, CDR1 is DFQATT and CDR2 SNEGSKA (reference sequence). The CDR3 spells CSLVGTNGYTF.

The chain links TRBV28 to TRBJ2-7; TCRdb's D call of TRBD1 is untestable without DNA. This CDR3 contains 13 residues. Germline loops: CDR1 MDHEN, CDR2 SYDVKM. CDR3 protein: CASQGQGWLWQYF. The complete variable domain, with remaining parts taken from reference TRBV28 and TRBJ2-7, reads DVKVTQSSRYLVKRTGEKVFLECVQDMDHENMFWYRQDPGLGLRLIYFSYDVKMKEKGDIPEGYSVSREKKERFSLILESASTNQTSMYLCASQGQGWLWQYFGPGTRLTVT.

This chain joins TRBV7-3 and TRBJ1-1. This CDR3 is built from 14 residues. The germline V gene encodes CDR1 SGHTA and CDR2 FQGTGA. Here the CDR3 reads CASSFGPMDTEAFF.

The chain carries TRBV29-1 and TRBJ2-2; the TCRdb call, TRBD1, lacks DNA for checking. Germline V lookup: CDR1 SQVTM, CDR2 ANQGSEA. This CDR3 contains 14 residues. The CDR3 sequence is CSVETGKATGELFF.

The chain links TRBV6-5 to TRBJ2-1. This CDR3 has 15 amino acids. CDR1 MNHEY and CDR2 SVGAGI come from the germline V gene. CDR3 protein: CASSYRLLSYNEQFF.

The chain carries TRBV19 and TRBJ1-1; TCRdb outputs TRBD1, but without DNA this stays unchecked. This CDR3 comprises 13 residues. Germline V gene data show CDR1 as LNHDA and CDR2 as SQIVND (reference sequence). The CDR3 spells CASTLAGAHKAFF.

The V and J genes are TRBV10-1 and TRBJ2-1; there is no DNA to check the TCRdb D call of TRBD2. This CDR3 comprises 18 residues. CDR1 WNHNN and CDR2 SYGVQD come from the germline V gene (reference sequence). The CDR3 loop is CASSEGFTRDERYNEQFF.

V is TRBV7-2 and J is TRBJ2-5; as DNA is missing, the TRBD1 call by TCRdb cannot be tested. CDR1 is SGHTA, CDR2 FQGNSA, per germline. CDR3 length: 15 residues. The CDR3 is CASSLGGTGSETQYF.